The 17 T cell receptor beta chains in this list originate from one sample, sequenced in a study of technical replicates of blood from several donors. Measured with immunoSEQ multiplex PCR; TCRdb has only the in-frame clones, and not every one. The sample contains under 100,000 clones, roughly 95% of which appear only once. The sequencing sample was made of T cells isolated from PBMCs. These receptors were taken from a human donor in good health.

This clone was observed a single time. The chain links TRBV18 to TRBJ2-6; 7 nucleotides agree with TRBD1. CDR3 size: 18 residues. V gave up 2 bases and J gave up 2 bases; unmatched junction bases: 9. Germline V lookup: CDR1 KGHSH, CDR2 LQKENI. The CDR3 region has the DNA TGTGCCAGCTCACCAAAAAGCCCAGGGACAGCTGGGGCCAACGTCCTGACTTTC. Translation: CASSPKSPGTAGANVLTF.

J is TRBJ2-1 and V is TRBV19, with 7 bases that match TRBD2. CDR1 LNHDA and CDR2 SQIVND come from the germline V gene (reference sequence). The CDR3 length is 15 residues. V gave up 3 bases and J gave up 5 bases; unmatched junction bases: 7. The CDR3 protein is CASSIRTRGDNEQFF. The CDR3 coding sequence is TGTGCCAGTAGTATTAGGACTAGAGGAGACAATGAGCAGTTCTTC.

The V and J genes are TRBV18 and TRBJ2-5, with TRBD2 identical over 15 bases. The CDR3 runs to 21 residues. J lost 2 bases, V lost 3 bases, and 16 bases had no gene match. Germline V lookup: CDR1 KGHSH, CDR2 LQKENI. CDR3 sequence reads: CASSPFPLGLAGGTLQETQYF. The DNA of the CDR3 is TGTGCCAGCTCACCGTTCCCTCTTGGACTAGCGGGAGGGACCCTTCAAGAGACCCAGTACTTC.

The rearrangement links TRBV11-2 to TRBJ2-1; TRBD1 agrees at 7 bases. Germline V gene lookup returns CDR1 SGHAT and CDR2 FQNNGV. Trimming cost V 5 bases and J 4 bases; bases outside gene matches: 11. This CDR3 has 16 residues. The CDR3 sequence is CASSLVPGQAYNEQFF. CDR3 DNA: TGTGCCAGCAGCCTCGTCCCCGGACAGGCGTACAATGAGCAGTTCTTC.

CDR3 DNA sequence: TGTGCCAGCAGCGGGCCGAACGAGCAGTACTTC. This codes for CASSGPNEQYF. V and J are TRBV7-9 and TRBJ2-7; D not certain. With 5 bases removed from V and 5 bases from J, the gap between germline ends came to 7 bases. CDR3 length equals 11 residues. Germline values: CDR1 SEHNR, CDR2 FQNEAQ (reference sequence).

The chain combines TRBV27 with TRBJ1-5; D not certain. This CDR3 is built from 15 residues. Germline values: CDR1 MNHEY, CDR2 SMNVEV (reference sequence). The V end was cut by 5 bases, the J end by 15 bases, with 26 bases between. The CDR3 DNA reads as TGTGCCAGCAGTCCCCGGAAGGGAGCGCATTTCGCGTTGCATTTT. This codes for CASSPRKGAHFALHF.

This chain uses TRBV5-8 with TRBJ1-5; D remains unclear. V lost 2 bases and J lost 7, with 16 bases in between. The CDR3 has 15 residues. Germline loops: CDR1 SGHTS, CDR2 YDEGEE. The CDR3 DNA follows: TGTGCCAGCAGCTTCGGCAGGACTAGATTCCAGCCCCAGCATTTT. It is translated as CASSFGRTRFQPQHF.

The genes are TRBV4-1 and TRBJ2-7, with TRBD1 matching over 8 bases. The CDR3 loop spans 14 amino acids. V lost 4 bases to trimming and J lost 3 bases; unmatched junction nucleotides: 5. CDR1 MGHRA and CDR2 YSYEKL come from the germline V gene. In DNA form, the CDR3 reads TGCGCCAGCAGCCCACCACAGGGGGGCTACGAGCAGTACTTC. Protein: CASSPPQGGYEQYF.

The chain uses TRBV5-1 and TRBJ2-3; 11 nucleotides agree with TRBD2. The CDR3 has 14 residues. Losses at the gene ends were 3 bases for V and 4 bases for J; bases not matched to a gene: 1. CDR1 and CDR2 from the germline V gene are SGHRS and YFSETQ. The CDR3 protein is CASSSTSGADTQYF. DNA of the CDR3: TGCGCCAGCAGCTCGACTAGCGGGGCAGATACGCAGTATTTT. Looking up the rest from reference TRBV5-1 and TRBJ2-3 gives the full variable domain: KAGVTQTPRYLIKTRGQQVTLSCSPISGHRSVSWYQQTPGQGLQFLFEYFSETQRNKGNFPGRFSGRQFSNSRSEMNVSTLELGDSALYLCASSSTSGADTQYFGPGTRLTVL.

DNA of the CDR3: TGCGCCAGCAGCCAATCCGGGACAGGGAATCAGCCCCAGCATTTT. It yields the protein CASSQSGTGNQPQHF. V and J are TRBV4-1 and TRBJ1-5; TRBD1 agrees at 9 bases. J gave up 4 bases and V 2 bases, and 3 bases lay outside the gene matches. Germline V CDR1 and CDR2: MGHRA, YSYEKL. The CDR3 spans 15 residues.

This chain links TRBV4-1 with TRBJ2-1, with 7 bases lining up with TRBD2. This CDR3 spans 18 amino acids. Trimming at V came to 1 base and at J to 6 bases, leaving 15 bases not matched to a gene. Germline CDR1 reads MGHRA; CDR2 reads YSYEKL. The CDR3 region is CASSQGIAGITVGNEQFF. Written as DNA, the CDR3 is TGCGCCAGCAGCCAAGGGATAGCGGGTATCACAGTGGGCAATGAGCAGTTCTTC.

The chain joins TRBV7-9 to TRBJ2-7; the match to TRBD1 covers 9 bases. After removal of 4 bases from V and 4 bases from J, the junction contained 11 bases not matched to a gene. The CDR3 has 16 amino acids. Germline CDR1 SEHNR, CDR2 FQNEAQ (reference sequence). CDR3 coding DNA: TGTGCCAGCAGCTCTACCGGGACAGGGAACGGGTACGAGCAGTACTTC. This encodes CASSSTGTGNGYEQYF.

V gene TRBV5-1 combines with J gene TRBJ2-3, with TRBD2 identical over 12 bases. The CDR3 is 16 amino acids. Germline V CDR1 and CDR2: SGHRS, YFSETQ. Germline trimming cut 4 bases from V and 0 bases from J; bases unmatched to any gene: 3. Written as DNA, the CDR3 is TGCGCCAGCAGCAAAGGGACTAGCGGGAGCACAGATACGCAGTATTTT. Its translation is CASSKGTSGSTDTQYF. Using reference TRBV5-1 and TRBJ2-3 for the parts outside the CDR3, the full variable domain is KAGVTQTPRYLIKTRGQQVTLSCSPISGHRSVSWYQQTPGQGLQFLFEYFSETQRNKGNFPGRFSGRQFSNSRSEMNVSTLELGDSALYLCASSKGTSGSTDTQYFGPGTRLTVL.

The V and J genes are TRBV6-5 and TRBJ2-7; TRBD1 matches at 7 bases. The CDR3 runs to 15 residues. After removal of 4 bases from V and 2 bases from J, the junction contained 8 bases not matched to a gene. Germline-derived CDR1 and CDR2 are MNHEY and SVGAGI. For the CDR3, the DNA is TGTGCCAGCAGTTCCCCCCAGGGGGTCGCCTACGAGCAGTACTTC. Translated: CASSSPQGVAYEQYF.

The V and J genes are TRBV27 and TRBJ2-2; perhaps TRBD1 as D (5 bases). In germline, CDR1 is MNHEY, CDR2 SMNVEV (reference sequence). CDR3 size: 14 residues. V was cut by 6 bases and J by 4 bases, with 12 bases left in between. The CDR3 coding sequence is TGTGCCAGCAGCCCGGAAGACAGCACCGGGGAGCTGTTTTTT. As protein: CASSPEDSTGELFF.

The chain employs TRBV27 and TRBJ1-3; D gene ambiguous. Trimming took off 5 bases at V and 4 bases at J, with 9 bases between the two ends. The CDR3 spans 13 residues. Germline values: CDR1 MNHEY, CDR2 SMNVEV (reference sequence). CDR3 amino acids: CASSLERGNTIYF. CDR3 DNA: TGTGCCAGCAGTCTGGAGAGAGGAAACACCATATATTTT.

The genes are TRBV9 and TRBJ2-1; D not certain. Germline V gene sequence: CDR1 SGDLS, CDR2 YYNGEE. The CDR3 runs 15 residues. V was trimmed by 3 bases and J by 0 bases, leaving 10 bases between them. CDR3 loop: CASSATGFSYNEQFF. The CDR3 DNA is TGTGCCAGCAGCGCCACGGGTTTCTCCTACAATGAGCAGTTCTTC.